Only one count was recorded for the clone carrying this T cell receptor (beta chain). The data belong to a study of blood T cell repertoires in COVID-19. Those who participated ranged in age from roughly 18 to 89 years and resided in 20 to 30 US areas. The CDR3 length is 16 residues. The V gene end was trimmed by 4 bases and the J gene end by 7 bases; junction bases not matched to a gene: 11. Germline loops: CDR1 MGHRA, CDR2 YSYEKL. Profiled with immunoSEQ multiplex PCR; TCRdb holds only in-frame clones, not every one. The top ten clones hold 1.7% of a sample with fewer than 350,000 clones, approximately 88% of them seen once.

The rearrangement joins TRBV4-1 to TRBJ2-1; 9 nucleotides align to TRBD1. The sequence was collected from a woman in her thirties or forties who had recovered from COVID-19. The sample comprised PBMCs or T cells enriched from blood (not recorded which). CDR3 in amino acids: CASSRGTGGGGNEQFF. DNA of the CDR3: TGCGCCAGCAGCCGTGGTACAGGGGGCGGTGGAAATGAGCAGTTCTTC.